This T cell receptor beta chain was recorded in a study of T cells after yellow fever vaccination. Details on this clonotype: The antigen is unknown.

Overall study results and limits: Reappearance after the booster was observed for most primary-vaccination clones (96% CD4, roughly 90% CD8).

TCRdb ran MiXCR on the 5' RACE reads and lists one entry per CDR3 protein. The table lists 550,000 to 750,000 distinct CDR3 sequences, approximately 13% of them singletons, with around 15% in the top ten. The CDR3 covers 14 residues. The ends lost 5 bases at V and 9 bases at J; junction bases unmatched: 7. Germline values: CDR1 LNHDA, CDR2 SQIVND (reference sequence). The V gene is TRBV19, the J gene TRBJ2-1; TRBD2 agrees at 10 bases. This TCR derives from a young man who received the YFV17D yellow fever vaccine. The sample in question was PBMCs, obtained on the day of the yellow fever booster vaccination. CDR3 DNA sequence: TGTGCCAGTAGTCGGCTAGCGGGAGAAGGTGAGCAGTTCTTC. Encoded protein: CASSRLAGEGEQFF. The whole variable domain, remainder taken from reference TRBV19 and TRBJ2-1, is DGGITQSPKYLFRKEGQNVTLSCEQNLNHDAMYWYRQDPGQGLRLIYYSQIVNDFQKGDIAEGYSVSREKKESFPLTVTSAQKNPTAFYLCASSRLAGEGEQFFGPGTRLTVL.